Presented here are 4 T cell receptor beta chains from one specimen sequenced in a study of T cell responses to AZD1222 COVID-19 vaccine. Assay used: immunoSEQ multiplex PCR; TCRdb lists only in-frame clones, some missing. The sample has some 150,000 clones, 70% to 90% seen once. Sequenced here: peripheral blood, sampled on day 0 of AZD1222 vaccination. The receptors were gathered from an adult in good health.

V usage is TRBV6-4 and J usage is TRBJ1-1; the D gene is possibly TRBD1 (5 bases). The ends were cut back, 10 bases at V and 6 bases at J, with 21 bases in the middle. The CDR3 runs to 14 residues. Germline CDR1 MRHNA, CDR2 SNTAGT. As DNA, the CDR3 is TGTGCCACCAGACGTGCTACAGGACTCGCTGAAGCTTTCTTT. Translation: CATRRATGLAEAFF.

The CDR3 DNA is TGTGCCTGGTCCCACTTACAGGGGGCGATGACGACCGGGGAGCTGTTTTTT. Translating gives CAWSHLQGAMTTGELFF. The V and J genes are TRBV30 and TRBJ2-2, with 9 bases identical to TRBD1. With 5 bases clipped from V and 5 bases from J, the junction kept 15 bases outside the gene matches. CDR1 and CDR2 (germline): GTSNPN, SVGIG (reference sequence). The CDR3 has 17 residues.

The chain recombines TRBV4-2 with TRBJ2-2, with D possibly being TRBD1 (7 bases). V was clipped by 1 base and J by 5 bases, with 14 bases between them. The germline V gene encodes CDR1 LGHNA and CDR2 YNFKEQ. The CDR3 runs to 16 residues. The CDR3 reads CASSQGLQGGTGELFF. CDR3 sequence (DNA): TGTGCCAGCAGCCAAGGCTTGCAGGGGGGAACCGGGGAGCTGTTTTTT.

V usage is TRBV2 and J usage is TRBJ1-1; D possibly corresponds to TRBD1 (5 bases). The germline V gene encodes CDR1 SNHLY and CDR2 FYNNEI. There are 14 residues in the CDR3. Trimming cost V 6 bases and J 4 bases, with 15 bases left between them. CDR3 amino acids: CASSDQGSSTEAFF. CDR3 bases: TGTGCCAGCAGCGATCAGGGATCGAGCACTGAAGCTTTCTTT. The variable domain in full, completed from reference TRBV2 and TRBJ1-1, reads EPEVTQTPSHQVTQMGQEVILRCVPISNHLYFYWYRQILGQKVEFLVSFYNNEISEKSEIFDDQFSVERPDGSNFTLKIRSTKLEDSAMYFCASSDQGSSTEAFFGQGTRLTVV.